This entry concerns a single TCR beta chain. Its antigen specificity is not known. No quality values exist for individual bases; no much larger clone is one base distant. The CDR3 numbers 17 residues from cysteine through phenylalanine. Just CDR3 DNA is preserved here, 51 bases in frame from base 1. Germline trimming: 0 bases from V, 5 bases from J; junction bases outside gene matches: 9. CDR1 and CDR2 are drawn from the germline V gene: LGHNA, YSLEER. These data originate in a study of shared T cell receptors in the human thymus (dated by TCRdb to 2020 to 2022). In the study overall: The study examined how self-reactive, shared T-cell receptor alpha chains are generated in the human thymus.

The method was the immunoSEQ multiplex PCR assay. TCRdb took this table from immuneACCESS and kept in-frame rearrangements with V and J called. Such tables lack part of the clones; where checked against another copy, unresolved V genes explain under half of the gap, and the rest is unexplained. Present in this sample are 700,000 or so clones, approximately 83% of which were seen just once. The top ten hold 0.0095% to 0.013% of the sample. These data were likewise used in another study, on human thymus T cells. The second study also describes: In Finland, the donors were immunologically healthy infants who were having open corrective cardiac surgery for congenital heart defects. The thymus tissue came from surgical resects taken out during corrective cardiac surgery. Usage of V and J gene segments appeared to be biased in both the thymic and the peripheral blood repertoires. Highly overlapping thymic TCR repertoires among unrelated individuals were reported in the related research. The study described the TCR alpha and beta repertoires in under 10 infant thymus samples and four matching peripheral blood samples. Donor ages ranged from roughly 6 to 250 days, and the cohort comprised over 5 male and a couple of female infants. After being mechanically released from the tissue, thymocytes were kept at -70 degrees C in pellets of about 8.5-32 million cells. Genomic DNA was extracted from frozen cell pellets with a QIAsymphony instrument. The immunoSEQ multiplex PCR assay was used to amplify the TCRB and TCRAD loci from a standardized amount of quality-controlled genomic DNA. Amplicons spanned the V(D)J region at a length sufficient to cover the CDR3 and identify V and J genes. The commercial immunoSEQ service was used to sequence amplicons on an Illumina platform. Corrections for primer bias and sequencing errors followed previously described methods, while TCRAD and TCRB definitions were based on the IMGT database. Repertoires were analysed with immunoSEQ Analyzer 3.0 and VDJTools, covering basic statistics, V/J segment usage, diversity estimates, rarefaction and pairwise overlap. Diversity was estimated with Chao1, ChaoE, Efron-Thisted, Shannon and inverse Simpson indices, and also on datasets down-sampled to the smallest sample. Repertoire overlap was assessed by strict matching of CDR3 nucleotide sequence, V gene and J gene, and clustering was done by Jaccard-based multidimensional scaling. On average, thymus samples gave around 880,000 unique TCRB clonotypes, whereas blood samples gave about 84,000.

This clonotype originated in a girl less than two years old with a congenital heart defect. Donor details come from another sample of the same person, matched by shared clones. The rearrangement joined TRBV4-3 to TRBJ2-3; 9 central bases correspond to TRBD2. The sequencing sample was made of thymocytes. At the DNA level, the sequence is TGCGCCAGCAGCCAAGATCGGGGCGGGGGGGCAGGAGATACGCAGTATTTT. Translated, this is CASSQDRGGGAGDTQYF.